The sequence of this TCR beta chain was determined in a study of T cell changes during pregnancy in multiple sclerosis. Sequencing used immunoSEQ multiplex PCR; TCRdb keeps in-frame clones, though not all of them. The sample includes around 66,000 clones, about 92% of them seen just once. Deletions cut 5 bases from V and 5 bases from J, with 10 bases between. Germline CDR1 reads LNHDA; CDR2 reads SQIVND (reference sequence). This CDR3 is 13 amino acids long. Source: peripheral blood, taken in the first trimester of pregnancy. The rearrangement links TRBV19 to TRBJ1-5; D not resolved. This sequence was found in a female donor in good health, enrolled as a control in a pregnancy study. The DNA for the CDR3 is TGTGCCAGTAGTTCCCTCGCGGATCAGCCCCAGCATTTT. Translation: CASSSLADQPQHF.